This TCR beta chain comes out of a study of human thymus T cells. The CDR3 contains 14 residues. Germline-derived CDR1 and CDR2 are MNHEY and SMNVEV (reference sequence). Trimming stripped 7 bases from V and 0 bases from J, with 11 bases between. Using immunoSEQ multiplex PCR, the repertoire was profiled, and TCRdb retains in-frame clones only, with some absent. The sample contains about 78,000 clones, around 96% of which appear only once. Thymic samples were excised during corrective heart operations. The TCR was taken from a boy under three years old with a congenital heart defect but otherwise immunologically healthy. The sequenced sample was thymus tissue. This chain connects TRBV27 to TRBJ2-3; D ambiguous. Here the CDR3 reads CASTRIASTDTQYF. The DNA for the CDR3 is TGTGCCAGCACCAGAATAGCTAGCACAGATACGCAGTATTTT.